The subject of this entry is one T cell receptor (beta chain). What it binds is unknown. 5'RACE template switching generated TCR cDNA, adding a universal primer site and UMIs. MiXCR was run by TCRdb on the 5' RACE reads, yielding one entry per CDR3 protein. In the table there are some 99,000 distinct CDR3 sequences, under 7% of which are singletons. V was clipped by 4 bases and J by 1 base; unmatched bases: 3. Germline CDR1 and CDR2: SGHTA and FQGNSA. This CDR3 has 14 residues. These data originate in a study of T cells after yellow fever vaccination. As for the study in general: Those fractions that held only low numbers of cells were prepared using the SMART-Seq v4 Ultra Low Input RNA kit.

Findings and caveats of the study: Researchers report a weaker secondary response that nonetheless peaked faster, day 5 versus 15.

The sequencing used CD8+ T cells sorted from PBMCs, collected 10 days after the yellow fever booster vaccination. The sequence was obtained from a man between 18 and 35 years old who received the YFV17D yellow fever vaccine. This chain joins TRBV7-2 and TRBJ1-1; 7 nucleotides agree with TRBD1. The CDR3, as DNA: TGTGCCAGCAGCTGGGACAGCGCGAACACTGAAGCTTTCTTT. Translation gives CASSWDSANTEAFF.